This T cell receptor (beta chain) was identified in a study of blood T cell repertoires in COVID-19 (dated by TCRdb to the early 2020s). In terms of the full investigation: Collaborator samples came from the United States, Italy and Spain and covered acute and convalescent phases of COVID-19. The material from the prospective study consisted of cDNA or gDNA derived from T cells, B-cell-depleted T cells, or PBMCs. The dataset comprised deeply sampled blood TCRbeta repertoires from subjects exposed to, actively infected with, or recovered from COVID-19. The repertoires were released in a freely available public database meant as a resource for research on the immune response to SARS-CoV-2. The samples were drawn from two sources: the first 160 participants of the ongoing ImmuneRACE study, and about 1,300 subjects contributed by 6 global collaborators. Sample metadata almost always included a de-identified subject ID, COVID-19 status, age in years and sex. Where available, HLA class I and class II types were obtained from metadata supplied by the sample provider rather than from assay-based typing. The investigation overall reported the following: The quantity of clinical and demographic metadata differed by source and by participant and was supplied without curation.

Samples from volunteer blood donors who had recovered from COVID-19 were contributed by a second Seattle source. Whole blood was collected in K2EDTA tubes by collaborating institutions according to the institutions' own protocols. For TCRbeta analysis, collaborators shipped samples as frozen whole blood, isolated PBMCs, or DNA extracted from either of those sample types. A note on this clone: What antigen it recognizes has not been identified. Base qualities are not recorded, but no much larger clone differs from it by a single base.

TCRbeta CDR3 regions were amplified from genomic DNA using the immunoSEQ Assay, a bias-controlled multiplex PCR. As for the authors' bioinformatics: Within the assay, amplification of reference gene primers was used to estimate how many nucleated cells each sample contained. To quantify the absolute abundance of each unique TCRbeta CDR3 rearrangement, sequence reads were collapsed and filtered. For each sample, productive Simpson clonality was calculated by taking the square root of Simpson's diversity index across productive rearrangements. TCRdb limited this immuneACCESS table to in-frame rearrangements with V and J called. A share of clones is missing; checked studies link under half to unresolved V genes, and the rest is unexplained. V and J calls and clone size are those listed in that table; D and trimming were worked out from the DNA. Across this sample there are around 100,000 clones, with over 75% seen only once. Roughly 8.4% of the sample lies in the top ten.

The CDR3 runs 13 residues from the cysteine to the phenylalanine. CDR3 DNA only is kept here, 39 bases in frame from base 1. The germline V gene (reference sequence) sets CDR1 to GTSNPN and CDR2 to SVGIG. Trimming takes 2 bases from V and 4 bases from J, and the germline ends sit 8 bases apart. This chain is built from TRBV30 and TRBJ2-2, with no D gene named confidently. The receptor comes from a woman in her sixties or seventies who had recovered from COVID-19. Sequenced sample: peripheral blood. The CDR3 loop reads CAWSKTVTGELFF. The sequence in DNA is TGTGCCTGGAGTAAAACAGTCACCGGGGAGCTGTTTTTT. This CDR3, with the reference TRBV30 and TRBJ2-2 proteins standing in past its ends, gives the full variable domain SQTIHQWPATLVQPVGSPLSLECTVEGTSNPNLYWYRQAAGRGLQLLFYSVGIGQISSEVPQNLSASRPQDRQFILSSKKLLLSDSGFYLCAWSKTVTGELFFGEGSRLTVL.